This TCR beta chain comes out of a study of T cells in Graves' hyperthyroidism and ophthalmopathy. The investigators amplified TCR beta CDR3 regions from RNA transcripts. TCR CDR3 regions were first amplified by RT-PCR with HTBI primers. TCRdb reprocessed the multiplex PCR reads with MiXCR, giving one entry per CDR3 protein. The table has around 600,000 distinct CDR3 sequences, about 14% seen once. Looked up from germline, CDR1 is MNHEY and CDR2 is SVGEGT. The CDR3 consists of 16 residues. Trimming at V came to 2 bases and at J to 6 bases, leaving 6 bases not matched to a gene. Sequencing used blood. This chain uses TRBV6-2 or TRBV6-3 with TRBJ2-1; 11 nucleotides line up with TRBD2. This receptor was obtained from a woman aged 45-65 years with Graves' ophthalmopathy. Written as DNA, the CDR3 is TGTGCCAGCAGTTACGGTAGCGGGAGGGGGCCCAATGAGCAGTTCTTC. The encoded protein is CASSYGSGRGPNEQFF.